This entry features one TCR beta chain sequence. Germline CDR1 and CDR2: MNHEY and SVGAGI. Trimming left V 6 bases short and J 4 bases short, with 13 bases between. This CDR3 has 14 amino acids. This sample stems from a study of blood T cell repertoires in COVID-19. Study overall: The analysed material was cDNA or gDNA that came from T cells, B-cell-depleted T cells, or PBMCs.

This table comes from immunoSEQ multiplex PCR, and its TCRdb copy is limited to in-frame clones, with some not included. The table has 170,000 or so clones, about 87% seen once; the top ten hold about 0.95%. The chain links TRBV6-5 to TRBJ1-5, with unresolved D. The receptor comes from a woman aged 18 to 35 who had recovered from COVID-19. Sequenced: peripheral blood. For the CDR3, the DNA is TGTGCCAGCAGCCCCATCCAGAGGAATCAGCCCCAGCATTTT. It yields the protein CASSPIQRNQPQHF.